The present T cell receptor beta chain was sequenced within a study of blood T cell repertoires in COVID-19. Profiled with immunoSEQ multiplex PCR; TCRdb holds only in-frame clones, not every one. This sample has fewer than 300,000 clones, with 90% found just once. Material: PBMCs or T cells enriched from blood (not recorded which). This TCR was recovered from a woman aged 25 to 39 who had recovered from COVID-19.

The CDR3 sequence: CATSRDGDRSANEQFF. CDR3 DNA: TGTGCCACCAGCAGAGATGGAGACAGGTCCGCCAATGAGCAGTTCTTC. This sequence joins TRBV15 and TRBJ2-1; maybe TRBD1 (6 bases). The CDR3 spans 16 residues. Germline CDR1 is LNHNV and CDR2 is YYDKDF (reference sequence). The ends were cut back, 0 bases at V and 6 bases at J, with 15 bases in the middle.